Below are 19 T cell receptor beta chains sequenced from a single sample in a study of blood T cell repertoires in COVID-19. TCRdb's table, derived via immunoSEQ multiplex PCR, lists solely in-frame clones and lacks some. The sample has over 150,000 clones, roughly 90% seen once. Sequencing used peripheral blood. Receptor source: a woman aged 55-70 years who had recovered from COVID-19.

This chain connects TRBV6-5 to TRBJ1-6; possible D gene TRBD1, 5 bases. Germline CDR1 and CDR2: MNHEY and SVGAGI. V was pared by 6 bases and J by 7 bases, with 16 bases between. This CDR3 comprises 15 residues. The DNA for the CDR3 is TGTGCCAGCAGACGCAACGAAGGGGCGAATTCACCCCTCCACTTT. Amino acids: CASRRNEGANSPLHF.

The J gene is TRBJ2-5, the V gene TRBV11-3; D might be TRBD2 (6 bases). Germline-derived CDR1 and CDR2 are SGHNT and YENEEA. The CDR3 length is 14 residues. V gave up 3 bases and J gave up 7 bases, with 15 bases separating them. The CDR3 nucleotides are TGTGCCAGCAGCTTTAACCAGGGTAGCGGGACCCAGTACTTC. Amino acids: CASSFNQGSGTQYF.

Remarks on this clone: The sample carries other DNA sequences with the same CDR3. The chain employs TRBV28 and TRBJ1-2, with D perhaps TRBD1 (6 bases). V lost 6 bases, J lost 2 bases, and 10 bases lay in between. CDR3 length: 13 residues. The germline V gene has CDR1 MDHEN and CDR2 SYDVKM. The CDR3 protein is CASSFRGNYGYTF. CDR3 nucleotides: TGTGCCAGCAGCTTCAGGGGAAACTATGGCTACACCTTC.

This rearrangement joins TRBV5-1 to TRBJ2-3, with D perhaps matching TRBD2 (6 bases). CDR1 and CDR2 from the germline V gene are SGHRS and YFSETQ. V was cut by 10 bases and J by 1 base, with 16 bases left in between. This CDR3 comprises 14 residues. As DNA, the CDR3 is TGCGCCTGCGGGGACGGGCAGGGCACAGATACGCAGTATTTT. Its protein is CACGDGQGTDTQYF.

This chain links TRBV2 with TRBJ2-2; 14 nucleotides line up with TRBD2. The V and J ends lost 5 bases and 7 bases, in that order; junction bases with no gene match: 15. Germline assignment: CDR1 SNHLY and CDR2 FYNNEI. The CDR3 sequence is 19 residues long. The CDR3 DNA follows: TGTGCCAGCAGTTCGGGACTAGCGGGGGCTTCTAACAGGGTCGGGGAGCTGTTTTTT. This translates into CASSSGLAGASNRVGELFF.

The table lists this clone with a few counts. The gene calls are TRBV4-3 and TRBJ2-7, with D possibly matching TRBD2 (5 bases). The V end was cut by 0 bases, the J end by 3 bases, with 12 bases between. The CDR3 length is 15 residues. Germline values: CDR1 LGHNA, CDR2 YSLEER. CDR3 in DNA: TGCGCCAGCAGCCAAGAGAGGGTTACCAGCTACGAGCAGTACTTC. This codes for CASSQERVTSYEQYF.

This clone was observed a single time. The chain is built from TRBV6-5 and TRBJ2-5; TRBD2 matches at 15 bases. The J segment lost 7 bases and the V segment lost 7 bases, leaving 7 bases of the junction unmatched. The CDR3 extends over 15 amino acids. The germline CDR1 and CDR2 sequences are MNHEY and SVGAGI. The CDR3 region is CASTPPGLAGGTQYF. In DNA, the CDR3 is TGTGCCAGCACCCCCCCGGGACTAGCGGGAGGGACCCAGTACTTC.

About this clone: Within the sample, other DNA sequences also encode this same CDR3. The chain combines TRBV12-3 or TRBV12-4 with TRBJ1-2, with D hard to call. CDR3 length equals 12 residues. The ends were cut back, 0 bases at V and 4 bases at J, with 3 bases in the middle. In DNA form, the CDR3 reads TGTGCCAGCAGTTTAGCGAGCTATGGCTACACCTTC. This codes for CASSLASYGYTF.

The V and J genes are TRBV5-1 and TRBJ2-5; D may be TRBD1 (7 bases). CDR1 is SGHRS and CDR2 is YFSETQ in the germline V gene. V gave up 0 bases and J gave up 5 bases, with 20 bases separating them. The CDR3 is made up of 17 amino acids. In DNA form, the CDR3 reads TGCGCCAGCAGCTTGGCCAGTGGAGGGGGCCCTTCGGAGACCCAGTACTTC. It encodes CASSLASGGGPSETQYF. Full variable domain (rest looked up from reference TRBV5-1 and TRBJ2-5): KAGVTQTPRYLIKTRGQQVTLSCSPISGHRSVSWYQQTPGQGLQFLFEYFSETQRNKGNFPGRFSGRQFSNSRSEMNVSTLELGDSALYLCASSLASGGGPSETQYFGPGTRLLVL.

The chain has TRBV18 and TRBJ1-4; 7 bases fit TRBD1. Per germline, CDR1 KGHSH and CDR2 LQKENI. The CDR3 length is 18 residues. V dropped 1 base and J dropped 5; count of bases not matched to a gene: 13. DNA of the CDR3: TGTGCCAGCTCACCACTGGGGCCTCGACAGGGCAAAAATGAAAAACTGTTTTTT. Its translation is CASSPLGPRQGKNEKLFF.

The V call is TRBV28, the J call TRBJ2-1; TRBD1 agrees at 8 bases. Looked up from germline, CDR1 is MDHEN and CDR2 is SYDVKM. V shed 5 bases and J 5 bases; nucleotides not matched to a gene: 8. The CDR3 is 15 amino acids. CDR3 region: CASSRRGPADNEQFF. In nucleotides, the CDR3 is TGTGCCAGCAGTCGCAGGGGGCCCGCCGACAATGAGCAGTTCTTC.

The V and J genes are TRBV2 and TRBJ2-7, with D tentatively TRBD1 (6 bases). Germline CDR1 is SNHLY and CDR2 is FYNNEI. Trimming pared 3 bases from V and 3 bases from J, leaving 9 bases between. The length of the CDR3 is 13 residues. The CDR3 sequence: CASSDDRIYEQYF. The CDR3 nucleotides read TGTGCCAGCAGTGACGACAGGATCTACGAGCAGTACTTC.

The CDR3: CASSLVARSSGNTIYF. The CDR3 DNA is TGTGCCAGCAGTTTAGTCGCACGGAGCTCTGGAAACACCATATATTTT. J is TRBJ1-3 and V is TRBV28; D remains ambiguous. Germline-derived CDR1 and CDR2 are MDHEN and SYDVKM. V dropped 2 bases and J dropped 0 bases, with 11 bases sitting between them. The CDR3 has 16 amino acids. Full variable domain (outside the CDR3, taken from reference TRBV28 and TRBJ1-3): DVKVTQSSRYLVKRTGEKVFLECVQDMDHENMFWYRQDPGLGLRLIYFSYDVKMKEKGDIPEGYSVSREKKERFSLILESASTNQTSMYLCASSLVARSSGNTIYFGEGSWLTVV.

The chain uses TRBV4-2 and TRBJ1-3, with 7 bases matching TRBD1. Germline V gene sequence: CDR1 LGHNA, CDR2 YNFKEQ. J gave up 0 bases and V 3 bases, and 8 bases lay outside the gene matches. This CDR3 contains 17 residues. CDR3 in amino acids: CASSHRQGAGSGNTIYF. CDR3 in DNA: TGTGCCAGCAGCCACCGACAGGGAGCGGGCTCTGGAAACACCATATATTTT.

The V call is TRBV6-5, the J call TRBJ2-7; 7 nucleotides align to TRBD1. CDR1 and CDR2 (germline): MNHEY, SVGAGI. With V trimmed by 6 bases and J by 9 bases, 5 bases remained unmatched. The CDR3 is 11 residues long. This CDR3 reads CASRLDRVQYF. DNA for the CDR3: TGTGCCAGCAGACTCGACAGGGTGCAGTACTTC.

The gene calls are TRBV29-1 and TRBJ1-2, with D perhaps matching TRBD1 (6 bases). Germline V lookup: CDR1 SQVTM, CDR2 ANQGSEA. With 4 bases removed from V and 8 bases from J, the gap between germline ends came to 17 bases. This CDR3 region has 13 residues. CDR3 in amino acids: CSVAPDSVEGYTF. In DNA form, the CDR3 reads TGCAGCGTTGCCCCGGACAGTGTAGAGGGCTACACCTTC.

V is TRBV11-3 and J is TRBJ1-5; no definite D call. The CDR3 length is 13 residues. V lost 9 bases and J lost 1, with 10 bases in between. CDR1 SGHNT and CDR2 YENEEA come from the germline V gene. The CDR3 region is CASPNMSNQPQHF. DNA of the CDR3: TGTGCCAGTCCTAATATGAGCAATCAGCCCCAGCATTTT. Based on the CDR3 plus reference TRBV11-3 and TRBJ1-5, the full variable domain is EAGVVQSPRYKIIEKKQPVAFWCNPISGHNTLYWYLQNLGQGPELLIRYENEEAVDDSQLPKDRFSAERLKGVDSTLKIQPAELGDSAVYLCASPNMSNQPQHFGDGTRLSIL.

The rearrangement links TRBV4-2 to TRBJ1-4; 7 bases match TRBD1. With V trimmed by 1 base and J by 4 bases, 3 bases remained unmatched. This CDR3 has 15 amino acids. The germline V gene has CDR1 LGHNA and CDR2 YNFKEQ. For the CDR3, the DNA is TGTGCCAGCAGCCAAGCGGGACAGCTTAATGAAAAACTGTTTTTT. Its translation is CASSQAGQLNEKLFF.

V is TRBV5-1 and J is TRBJ2-7, with D tentatively TRBD1 (7 bases). This CDR3 has 15 amino acids. V shed 6 bases and J shed 3 bases, with 19 bases lying between them. Per germline, CDR1 SGHRS and CDR2 YFSETQ. The CDR3 reads CASTPEGASYYEQYF. CDR3 sequence (DNA): TGCGCCAGCACCCCGGAGGGGGCCAGCTACTACGAGCAGTACTTC.